Only a few counts were recorded for the clone carrying this T cell receptor beta chain. No antigen is known for it. This sample is drawn from a study of T cell repertoires in cytomegalovirus infection. Study context: Well-studied HLA-B-restricted CMV epitopes were used in the study alongside recently identified HLA-C-restricted ones. It can be stated that public TCR beta signatures indicated CMV infection as well as a matching HLA type. General study findings and limits: In two of eight donors, the top clonotype was HLA-C-restricted CMV-specific. The study identified carriers of CMV plus the relevant HLA from cumulative public TCR beta family frequency.

MiXCR, run by TCRdb on the reads, gives a single entry per CDR3 protein. The sample shows approximately 500,000 distinct CDR3 sequences, 30% to 35% of them seen only once. Material: cultured PBMCs, obtained from culture after CMV antigen stimulation. This TCR derives from a human donor in good health (CMV status not recorded). Some clones in this sample may be carry-over from other donors' samples.

CDR3 loop: CASSLTRIGTGFSSGTSEQYF. The CDR3 coding sequence is TGTGCCAGCAGTCTCACCCGGATTGGGACAGGGTTTTCTAGCGGGACGTCCGAGCAGTACTTC. The chain carries TRBV28 and TRBJ2-7; D possibly matches TRBD1 or TRBD2 (9 bases each). Trimming took 5 bases from V and 6 from J, leaving 38 bases between them. There are 21 residues in the CDR3. Germline values: CDR1 MDHEN, CDR2 SYDVKM.